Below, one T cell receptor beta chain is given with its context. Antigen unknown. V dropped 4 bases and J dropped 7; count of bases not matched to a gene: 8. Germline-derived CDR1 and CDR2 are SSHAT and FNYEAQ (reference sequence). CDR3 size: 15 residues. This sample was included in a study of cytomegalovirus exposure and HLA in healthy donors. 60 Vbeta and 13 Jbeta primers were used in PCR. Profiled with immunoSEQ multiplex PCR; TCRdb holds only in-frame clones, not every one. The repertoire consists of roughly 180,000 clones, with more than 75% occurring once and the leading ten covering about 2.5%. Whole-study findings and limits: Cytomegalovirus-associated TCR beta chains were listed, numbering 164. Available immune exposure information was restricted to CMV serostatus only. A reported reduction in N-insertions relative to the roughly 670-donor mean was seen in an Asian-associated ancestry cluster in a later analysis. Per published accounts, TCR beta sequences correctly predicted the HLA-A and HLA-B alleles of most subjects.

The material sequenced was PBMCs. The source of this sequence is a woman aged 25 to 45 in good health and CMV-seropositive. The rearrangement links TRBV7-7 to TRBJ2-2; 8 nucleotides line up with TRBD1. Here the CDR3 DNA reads TGTGCCAGCAGCTGGGGAGACAGGGGTAACGGGGAGCTGTTTTTT. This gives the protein CASSWGDRGNGELFF.